This T cell receptor (beta chain) comes out of a study of cytomegalovirus exposure and HLA in healthy donors. Study findings and constraints: Published work reported that the classifier diagnosed cytomegalovirus status with high specificity and sensitivity. Cytomegalovirus-associated TCR beta chains were listed, numbering some 170. Three of the chains that were CMV-associated were confirmed in vitro to be specific for CMV antigens.

In germline, CDR1 is SQVTM, CDR2 ANQGSEA. The CDR3 extends over 15 amino acids. V shed 5 bases and J 2 bases; nucleotides not matched to a gene: 4. Sequenced by immunoSEQ multiplex PCR; TCRdb stores in-frame clones only, minus some. The data contain 110,000 to 150,000 clones, roughly 93% of them singletons. Among the approximately 110 subjects of the validation cohort, separate from the 666-subject first cohort, were the donors. A word on this clone: What it binds is unknown.

Sequenced material: PBMCs. The sequence was collected from a young man in good health and CMV-seropositive. The chain links TRBV29-1 to TRBJ2-5; 14 nucleotides agree with TRBD2. The CDR3 coding sequence is TGCAGCGTTCCGGGACTAGCGGGGGTACAAGAGACCCAGTACTTC. This translates into CSVPGLAGVQETQYF.